One sample yielded the 27 T cell receptor beta chains listed below, sequenced in a study of shared clonotypes between healthy human individuals. Repertoires were generated with immunoSEQ multiplex PCR, while TCRdb's copy carries only in-frame clones and drops some. The table lists about 470,000 clones, roughly 77% of them singletons. Sequencing used PBMCs. The receptors shown here come from a woman aged 40-49 years in good health. Some clones in this sample may be carry-over from other donors' samples.

This clone was seen more than once but under ten times. CDR3: CASSPNLGETQYF. In nucleotides, the CDR3 is TGTGCCAGCAGTCCCAACCTAGGAGAGACCCAGTACTTC. The chain couples TRBV28 to TRBJ2-5; D gene uncertain. Trimming removed 5 bases at V and 4 bases at J, with 11 bases between. This CDR3 is built from 13 residues. CDR1 is MDHEN and CDR2 is SYDVKM in the germline V gene.

The CDR3 loop reads CASSWDGQGTNYGYTF. CDR3 in DNA: TGTGCCAGCAGCTGGGATGGACAGGGGACAAACTATGGCTACACCTTC. V is TRBV5-8 and J is TRBJ1-2; TRBD1 matches 9 bases. V lost 3 bases to trimming and J lost 2 bases; unmatched junction nucleotides: 8. Germline V gene data show CDR1 as SGHTS and CDR2 as YDEGEE. This CDR3 has 16 amino acids.

Concerning this clone: This may be a read error: a much more frequent sequence differs by one nucleotide. The DNA for the CDR3 is TGTGCCTGGAGTGTGATGGGGACAGCCCCGAATAATTCACCCCTCCACTTT. This sequence encodes CAWSVMGTAPNNSPLHF. The chain uses TRBV30 and TRBJ1-6; 7 bases match TRBD1. There are 17 residues in the CDR3. Trimming took 0 bases from V and 5 from J; bases not matched to a gene: 10. The V gene's germline CDR1 is GTSNPN and CDR2 SVGIG (reference sequence).

The DNA for the CDR3 is TGTGCCAGTAGCCTCAGGAGGAACACCGGGGAGCTGTTTTTT. Translated: CASSLRRNTGELFF. The chain recombines TRBV19 with TRBJ2-2; D uncertain. V dropped 6 bases and J dropped 1 base, with 9 bases sitting between them. Germline CDR1 and CDR2: LNHDA and SQIVND (reference sequence). This CDR3 contains 14 residues.

A few counts support this clone. The genes are TRBV28 and TRBJ2-3; D is unclear. Germline CDR1 MDHEN, CDR2 SYDVKM. Trimming cost V 3 bases and J 0 bases, with 10 bases left between them. The CDR3 runs to 15 residues. DNA of the CDR3: TGTGCCAGCAGTTTGGTACTACCTAGCACAGATACGCAGTATTTT. It codes for CASSLVLPSTDTQYF.

This clone was detected only once. Other DNA sequences in this specimen translate into the identical CDR3. This sequence joins TRBV4-1 and TRBJ2-7; TRBD1 matches 7 bases. Trimming at V came to 5 bases and at J to 1 base, leaving 5 bases not matched to a gene. Germline V gene data show CDR1 as MGHRA and CDR2 as YSYEKL. CDR3 size: 14 residues. The CDR3 bases are TGCGCCAGCAGCTTAAGGACAGGATCCTACGAGCAGTACTTC. As protein: CASSLRTGSYEQYF.

This rearrangement joins TRBV4-3 to TRBJ2-3; D remains unclear. Germline V lookup: CDR1 LGHNA, CDR2 YSLEER. Trimming cost V 0 bases and J 0 bases, with 4 bases left between them. The CDR3 runs 14 residues. CDR3 nucleotides: TGCGCCAGCAGCCAAGATTACAGCACAGATACGCAGTATTTT. Residues: CASSQDYSTDTQYF.

The J gene is TRBJ1-1, the V gene TRBV27; TRBD1 aligns across 8 bases. Germline lookup yields CDR1 MNHEY and CDR2 SMNVEV (reference sequence). The junction had 14 bases not matched to a gene; V was cut back by 6 bases and J by 2 bases. The CDR3 sequence is 17 residues long. This CDR3 reads CASRFWPDRGQNTEAFF. Here the CDR3 DNA reads TGTGCCAGCAGGTTTTGGCCTGACAGGGGCCAAAACACTGAAGCTTTCTTT.

The rearrangement links TRBV11-3 to TRBJ2-7, with 8 bases aligning to TRBD2. CDR1 SGHNT and CDR2 YENEEA come from the germline V gene. The CDR3 is 15 residues long. V shed 1 base, J shed 3 bases, and the junction held 5 bases outside the gene matches. CDR3 sequence (DNA): TGTGCCAGCAGCTTAGCCGTAGCGGGGATCTACGAGCAGTACTTC. Translating gives CASSLAVAGIYEQYF.

The CDR3 reads CASSQQGISTDTQYF. The CDR3 bases are TGTGCCAGCAGCCAACAGGGGATCAGCACAGATACGCAGTATTTT. The chain recombines TRBV11-1 with TRBJ2-3; 7 positions agree with TRBD1. Losses at the gene ends were 5 bases for V and 0 bases for J; bases not matched to a gene: 5. The V gene's germline CDR1 is SGHAT and CDR2 FQDESV (reference sequence). There are 15 residues in the CDR3.

The chain joins TRBV5-6 to TRBJ1-1, with 8 positions matching TRBD1. V shed 3 bases, J shed 1 base, and the junction held 8 bases outside the gene matches. This CDR3 is built from 16 residues. CDR1 SGHDT and CDR2 YYEEEE come from the germline V gene. As DNA, the CDR3 is TGTGCCAGCAGCTCCAGGGGGCGCATGGGGAACACTGAAGCTTTCTTT. It codes for CASSSRGRMGNTEAFF.

This chain links TRBV11-3 with TRBJ1-5, with D unclear. V was clipped by 5 bases and J by 5 bases, with 16 bases between them. The CDR3 is made up of 15 amino acids. Per germline, CDR1 SGHNT and CDR2 YENEEA. The CDR3 is CASSLVDGFHQPQHF. CDR3 DNA: TGTGCCAGCAGCCTCGTGGACGGATTCCATCAGCCCCAGCATTTT.

A word on this clone: Other DNA variants within this sample encode the same CDR3. The chain couples TRBV5-1 to TRBJ1-4; the match to TRBD1 covers 8 bases. Trimming cost V 4 bases and J 6 bases; bases outside gene matches: 5. Germline lookup yields CDR1 SGHRS and CDR2 YFSETQ. This CDR3 spans 14 amino acids. Here the CDR3 reads CASSPGQGYEKLFF. CDR3 nucleotides: TGCGCCAGCAGCCCCGGACAGGGTTATGAAAAACTGTTTTTT. Filled out from reference TRBV5-1 and TRBJ1-4, the complete variable domain reads KAGVTQTPRYLIKTRGQQVTLSCSPISGHRSVSWYQQTPGQGLQFLFEYFSETQRNKGNFPGRFSGRQFSNSRSEMNVSTLELGDSALYLCASSPGQGYEKLFFGSGTQLSVL.

J is TRBJ2-5 and V is TRBV19; D might be TRBD1 (6 bases). CDR1 LNHDA and CDR2 SQIVND come from the germline V gene (reference sequence). V was cut by 5 bases and J by 5 bases, with 12 bases left in between. This CDR3 has 13 residues. For the CDR3, the DNA is TGTGCCAGTAGTGGGGGCAGGGTGGAGACCCAGTACTTC. This sequence encodes CASSGGRVETQYF.

The rearrangement joins TRBV27 to TRBJ2-7; D perhaps matches TRBD1 (6 bases). V lost 5 bases and J lost 3, with 8 bases in between. Germline CDR1 and CDR2: MNHEY and SMNVEV (reference sequence). The CDR3 consists of 12 residues. The CDR3 nucleotides are TGTGCCAGCAGTAAACAGGGCTACGAGCAGTACTTC. Translation gives CASSKQGYEQYF.

This chain uses TRBV19 with TRBJ1-5; no definite D call. The length of the CDR3 is 14 residues. Per the germline V gene, CDR1 is LNHDA and CDR2 is SQIVND (reference sequence). Between the trimmed V and J ends, which lost 3 bases and 2 bases, there was a span of 8 bases. This CDR3 reads CASSIRTGNQPQHF. Here the CDR3 DNA reads TGTGCCAGTAGTATTAGAACAGGCAATCAGCCCCAGCATTTT.

V and J are TRBV4-3 and TRBJ1-5; no firm D call. V lost 0 bases and J 0 bases, leaving 12 bases between the germline ends. CDR1 LGHNA and CDR2 YSLEER come from the germline V gene. CDR3 length: 17 residues. The CDR3 DNA follows: TGCGCCAGCAGCCAAGATCTAACAGAAAATAGCAATCAGCCCCAGCATTTT. Encoded protein: CASSQDLTENSNQPQHF.

The chain employs TRBV2 and TRBJ2-7; D unclear. The germline V and J ends were trimmed by 5 bases and 2 bases, with 10 bases remaining between them. The V gene's germline CDR1 is SNHLY and CDR2 FYNNEI. CDR3 length: 13 residues. CDR3: CASSLRRTYEQYF. As DNA, the CDR3 is TGTGCCAGCAGTCTGAGACGCACCTACGAGCAGTACTTC.

This clone turned up a few times. The V gene is TRBV30, the J gene TRBJ1-2, with D hard to call. With 2 bases removed from V and 8 bases from J, the gap between germline ends came to 9 bases. The germline CDR1 and CDR2 sequences are GTSNPN and SVGIG (reference sequence). The CDR3 has 11 residues. CDR3 sequence (DNA): TGTGCCTGGAGTTCACGTTTAGGCTACACCTTC. The encoded protein is CAWSSRLGYTF.

The genes are TRBV15 and TRBJ2-1; 9 nucleotides align to TRBD2. Trimming cost V 1 base and J 7 bases; bases outside gene matches: 5. CDR1 is LNHNV, CDR2 YYDKDF, per germline (reference sequence). The CDR3 sequence is 15 residues long. The CDR3 is CATSRVAGAWNEQFF. The DNA for the CDR3 is TGTGCCACCAGCAGAGTAGCGGGAGCGTGGAATGAGCAGTTCTTC.

V and J are TRBV2 and TRBJ2-7; 12 bases fit TRBD1. CDR1 SNHLY and CDR2 FYNNEI come from the germline V gene. V lost 6 bases and J lost 5; bases outside the gene matches: 5. This CDR3 is 14 amino acids long. The CDR3 is CASSLGTGGDEQYF. The CDR3 bases are TGTGCCAGCAGCCTCGGGACAGGGGGCGACGAGCAGTACTTC.

V gene TRBV6-5 combines with J gene TRBJ2-7, with D possibly matching TRBD2 (6 bases). Germline CDR1 is MNHEY and CDR2 is SVGAGI. The CDR3 contains 15 residues. Trimming removed 6 bases from V and 0 bases from J, with 15 bases in between. The CDR3 DNA sequence: TGTGCCAGCAGCGGGGTGGGACTGAGCTCCTACGAGCAGTACTTC. It is translated as CASSGVGLSSYEQYF.

This clone was seen a few times. The V call is TRBV4-2, the J call TRBJ1-1; TRBD1 matches at 7 bases. CDR1 and CDR2 (germline): LGHNA, YNFKEQ. J lost 1 base, V lost 2 bases, and 4 bases had no gene match. The CDR3 is 15 residues long. The CDR3 loop is CASSQQDRENTEAFF. CDR3 nucleotide sequence: TGTGCCAGCAGCCAACAAGACAGGGAGAACACTGAAGCTTTCTTT.

This clone was seen once. The same CDR3 also results from other DNA sequences found in this sample. The chain combines TRBV6-6 with TRBJ1-2; 9 nucleotides match TRBD1. CDR1 MNHNY and CDR2 SVGAGI come from the germline V gene (reference sequence). The V and J ends lost 9 bases and 6 bases, in that order; junction bases with no gene match: 8. The CDR3 contains 13 residues. The CDR3 DNA is TGTGCCAGTAGGGAACAGGGGGCTCATGGCTACACCTTC. The encoded protein is CASREQGAHGYTF.

The chain uses TRBV5-8 and TRBJ2-2; D might be TRBD1 (5 bases). Trimming left V 4 bases short and J 6 bases short, with 19 bases between. This CDR3 is 16 amino acids long. Germline V CDR1 and CDR2: SGHTS, YDEGEE. CDR3 protein: CASSHGHGNTPGELFF. DNA for the CDR3: TGTGCCAGCAGCCATGGACACGGAAACACCCCCGGGGAGCTGTTTTTT.

V usage is TRBV11-1 and J usage is TRBJ2-7; D possibly corresponds to TRBD1 (7 bases). Germline assignment: CDR1 SGHAT and CDR2 FQDESV (reference sequence). CDR3 length: 14 amino acids. Trimming removed 3 bases at V and 3 bases at J, with 12 bases between. CDR3 loop: CASSFGGGNYEQYF. Here the CDR3 DNA reads TGTGCCAGCAGCTTTGGAGGGGGCAACTACGAGCAGTACTTC.

The CDR3 sequence: CAWTSAYEQYF. The CDR3 DNA follows: TGTGCCTGGACTAGCGCCTACGAGCAGTACTTC. The chain has TRBV30 and TRBJ2-7; possible D gene TRBD2, 6 bases. The CDR3 is made up of 11 amino acids. Germline CDR1 is GTSNPN and CDR2 is SVGIG (reference sequence). Deletions cut 4 bases from V and 2 bases from J, with 6 bases between.